This T cell receptor beta chain is from a study of tumor and adjacent non-tumor tissue in lung cancer. General observations from the study: TCR diversity was significantly greater in tumor than normal lung tissue. Patients with more diverse tumor TCRs had worse survival. In normal lung, the top 100 clones were significantly more dominant than in tumor.

This CDR3 is 14 amino acids long. Germline assignment: CDR1 DFQATT and CDR2 SNEGSKA (reference sequence). A modified ARM-PCR protocol with three rounds of nested PCR amplified TCRbeta. TCRdb reprocessed the multiplex PCR reads via MiXCR and lists one record per CDR3 protein. Here the sample spans 110,000 or so distinct CDR3 sequences, 60% to 65% being singletons. About this clonotype: Its antigen is not identified. One end of the junction is discordant with germline, which a read error may explain.

This sample's RNA came from whole unsorted tissue. Distant lung tissue was collected more than 3 cm away from the tumor edge. Between August and November 2014, newly diagnosed, chemotherapy-naive lung cancer patients underwent thoracic surgery in China. This receptor was taken from a man aged 55-75 years with non-small cell lung cancer. This sequence joins TRBV20-1 and TRBJ2-7; 14 nucleotides match TRBD2. The specimen was distant non-tumor lung tissue. The CDR3 region is CGATGTSGSHEQYF. In DNA form, the CDR3 reads TGCGGTGCGACCGGGACTAGCGGGAGCCACGAGCAGTACTTC.